These 18 T cell receptor beta chains were sequenced from one sample in a study of siplizumab effects on memory and regulatory T cells (dated by TCRdb to about 2019). No antigen has been identified for these receptors. Libraries were built with the immunoSEQ multiplex PCR assay. Sourced from immuneACCESS, this table was stored by TCRdb with only in-frame sequences that have V and J called. A share of the clones is absent; for the studies checked, an unresolved V gene accounts for under half, and the remainder has no known explanation. The sample data list 13,000 to 15,000 clones, and approximately 45% of these were observed just once. The ten largest clonotypes hold roughly 7.8% of the sample. Mixed lymphocyte reaction cells were cocultured at 37°C for about six days. The source material was CFSE-low (dividing) CD4+ T cells sorted from an allogeneic mixed lymphocyte reaction. The receptors were gathered from a human donor in good health; the cells came from an allogeneic mixed lymphocyte reaction. Some clones in this sample may be carry-over from other donors' samples.

The genes are TRBV6-5 and TRBJ2-7; 8 nucleotides line up with TRBD1. This CDR3 is 12 amino acids long. Germline V gene lookup returns CDR1 MNHEY and CDR2 SVGAGI. Trimming took 4 bases from V and 7 from J; bases not matched to a gene: 3. The CDR3 loop is CASSSRGLEQYF. In nucleotides, the CDR3 is TGTGCCAGCAGTTCCAGGGGGCTTGAGCAGTACTTC.

The V call is TRBV9, the J call TRBJ2-2, with 9 bases matching TRBD2. The CDR3 has 15 amino acids. The V gene's germline CDR1 is SGDLS and CDR2 YYNGEE. V was clipped by 0 bases and J by 5 bases; unmatched bases: 2. Here the CDR3 reads CASSVVAGDTGELFF. The DNA of the CDR3 is TGTGCCAGCAGCGTAGTAGCGGGAGATACCGGGGAGCTGTTTTTT.

This chain connects TRBV11-2 to TRBJ2-1; D not certain. V was clipped by 3 bases and J by 3 bases, with 9 bases between them. This CDR3 region has 14 residues. From germline, CDR1 is SGHAT and CDR2 FQNNGV. The CDR3 here is CASSLSGVYNEQFF. The DNA for the CDR3 is TGTGCCAGCAGCTTGTCAGGCGTCTACAATGAGCAGTTCTTC.

As concerns this clone: One junction end does not reproduce the germline sequence, and a read error may be involved. The chain carries TRBV6-8 and TRBJ2-2; 7 bases map to TRBD1. This CDR3 is built from 14 residues. Per germline, CDR1 MNHGY and CDR2 SAAAGT. The DNA for the CDR3 is TGTGCCAGCAGATGCTCAGGGGGACACCGGGGAGCTGTTTTT. Translation: CASRCSGGHRGAVF.

This clone occurred once. V gene TRBV27 combines with J gene TRBJ1-2; 8 bases fit TRBD1. This CDR3 spans 15 amino acids. From germline, CDR1 is MNHEY and CDR2 SMNVEV (reference sequence). V gave up 2 bases and J gave up 8 bases; unmatched junction bases: 10. The chain's CDR3 is CASSLTNTGGLGYTF. The CDR3 coding sequence is TGTGCCAGCAGTTTAACCAACACAGGGGGACTAGGCTACACCTTC.

CDR3 amino acids: CASSYRQGNGYTF. Written as DNA, the CDR3 is TGTGCCAGCAGTTACCGGCAGGGGAATGGCTACACCTTC. The chain joins TRBV6-6 to TRBJ1-2; TRBD1 might be the D (6 bases). The CDR3 covers 13 residues. V was shortened by 2 bases and J by 6 bases, with 10 bases between the two germline ends. Germline-derived CDR1 and CDR2 are MNHNY and SVGAGI (reference sequence).

The chain is built from TRBV25-1 and TRBJ2-1, with a possible D match to TRBD2 (6 bases). Germline-derived CDR1 and CDR2 are MGHDK and SYGVNS. Trimming removed 6 bases at V and 4 bases at J, with 16 bases between. This CDR3 has 15 amino acids. CDR3 nucleotide sequence: TGTGCCAGCAGGGGGGGTGGGCACAGGTACAATGAGCAGTTCTTC. Translated, it gives CASRGGGHRYNEQFF.

This rearrangement joins TRBV6-5 to TRBJ1-5, with D hard to call. The germline gives CDR1 MNHEY, CDR2 SVGAGI. The CDR3 has 13 residues. V lost 10 bases and J 5 bases, leaving 15 bases between the germline ends. The CDR3 sequence is CATRIEAHQPQHF. The CDR3 region has the DNA TGTGCCACCCGAATTGAGGCACATCAGCCCCAGCATTTT.

The rearrangement links TRBV5-6 to TRBJ1-1; D is unclear. V lost 0 bases and J lost 0, with 12 bases in between. Germline CDR1 and CDR2: SGHDT and YYEEEE. The CDR3 consists of 16 residues. As DNA, the CDR3 is TGTGCCAGCAGCTTGGGCAGGATTCCGATGAACACTGAAGCTTTCTTT. Its translation is CASSLGRIPMNTEAFF.

V and J are TRBV6-5 and TRBJ2-7, with D maybe TRBD1 (6 bases). V gave up 7 bases and J gave up 0 bases, with 13 bases separating them. The CDR3 loop spans 14 amino acids. Looked up from germline, CDR1 is MNHEY and CDR2 is SVGAGI. The CDR3: CASNLQGSSYEQYF. CDR3 sequence (DNA): TGTGCCAGCAATCTACAGGGAAGCTCCTACGAGCAGTACTTC.

This clone was picked up a small number of times. The chain uses TRBV6-5 and TRBJ2-5; 7 nucleotides align to TRBD2. CDR1 is MNHEY, CDR2 SVGAGI, per germline. The trim removed 2 bases at V and 3 bases at J, leaving 6 bases unmatched. The CDR3 loop spans 15 amino acids. In nucleotides, the CDR3 is TGTGCCAGCAGTTACGGGGGGGTTGGGGAAGAGACCCAGTACTTC. Translating gives CASSYGGVGEETQYF.

This clone has only a few counts. V and J are TRBV19 and TRBJ2-2, with D possibly being TRBD2 (5 bases). This CDR3 is 15 amino acids long. Germline CDR1 LNHDA, CDR2 SQIVND (reference sequence). V lost 7 bases, J lost 1 base, and 13 bases lay in between. CDR3 nucleotides: TGTGCCAGTATGCGGTCCGCGGGGAACACCGGGGAGCTGTTTTTT. Translated, it gives CASMRSAGNTGELFF.

This clone appeared a few times. The chain joins TRBV7-9 to TRBJ2-5; no definite D call. This CDR3 has 11 residues. The V and J ends lost 1 base and 5 bases respectively, with 2 bases between them. Germline-derived CDR1 and CDR2 are SEHNR and FQNEAQ (reference sequence). CDR3 sequence: CASSLDETQYF. CDR3 nucleotides: TGTGCCAGCAGCTTAGACGAGACCCAGTACTTC.

This clone was picked up a small number of times. The V call is TRBV2, the J call TRBJ2-2; 8 bases fit TRBD2. The CDR3 runs 15 residues. The junction had 6 bases not matched to a gene; V was cut back by 4 bases and J by 5 bases. From germline, CDR1 is SNHLY and CDR2 FYNNEI. The CDR3 DNA sequence: TGTGCCAGCAGTGGACCCGCGGGGGGAACCGGGGAGCTGTTTTTT. This sequence encodes CASSGPAGGTGELFF.

This clone occurred a few times. The CDR3 DNA sequence: TGTGCCAGCAATACAGGGTCGGACACTGAAGCTTTCTTT. It is translated as CASNTGSDTEAFF. V is TRBV7-9 and J is TRBJ1-1; tentatively, D is TRBD1 (6 bases). The V gene lost 7 bases and the J gene lost 3 bases, with 12 bases spanning the gap. Germline CDR1 and CDR2: SEHNR and FQNEAQ (reference sequence). The CDR3 has 13 amino acids.

This clone was detected only a few times. V is TRBV7-9 and J is TRBJ1-2; TRBD1 agrees at 9 bases. The CDR3 length is 15 residues. J lost 8 bases, V lost 5 bases, and 12 bases had no gene match. Germline V gene lookup returns CDR1 SEHNR and CDR2 FQNEAQ (reference sequence). Here the CDR3 DNA reads TGTGCCAGCAGCCCAACAGGGGGCCACTCGATCGGCTACACCTTC. Translating gives CASSPTGGHSIGYTF.

This clone occurred once. This sequence joins TRBV11-1 and TRBJ1-1, with 10 bases matching TRBD1. CDR1 and CDR2 (germline): SGHAT, FQDESV (reference sequence). The length of the CDR3 is 14 residues. V shed 3 bases and J 4 bases; nucleotides not matched to a gene: 2. CDR3 sequence (DNA): TGTGCCAGCAGCTTGACAGGGGGCCGCACTGAAGCTTTCTTT. Its translation: CASSLTGGRTEAFF. Full variable domain (missing parts from reference TRBV11-1 and TRBJ1-1): EAEVAQSPRYKITEKSQAVAFWCDPISGHATLYWYRQILGQGPELLVQFQDESVVDDSQLPKDRFSAERLKGVDSTLKIQPAELGDSAMYLCASSLTGGRTEAFFGQGTRLTVV.

V and J are TRBV7-3 and TRBJ2-7; 8 bases map to TRBD1. Looked up from germline, CDR1 is SGHTA and CDR2 is FQGTGA. There are 14 residues in the CDR3. V was clipped by 5 bases and J by 0 bases; unmatched bases: 3. The CDR3 here is CASSPGTGSYEQYF. The CDR3 nucleotides are TGTGCCAGCAGCCCCGGGACAGGCTCCTACGAGCAGTACTTC.